Following are 5 T cell receptor beta chains from one sample sequenced in a study of cytomegalovirus exposure and HLA in healthy donors. The PCR made use of 60 Vbeta and 13 Jbeta primers. The assay was immunoSEQ multiplex PCR, and TCRdb's table has in-frame clones only and misses some. The sample carries about 140,000 clones, 66% recorded once. The sample consisted of PBMCs. Source of these receptors: a human donor in good health.

The chain couples TRBV7-2 to TRBJ1-1; no clear D. CDR1 is SGHTA and CDR2 is FQGNSA in the germline V gene. V was trimmed by 8 bases and J by 1 base, leaving 14 bases between them. CDR3 length: 14 residues. CDR3 nucleotide sequence: TGTGCCAGCGCCCCTTTACAGAGGAACACTGAAGCTTTCTTT. It yields the protein CASAPLQRNTEAFF.

The CDR3 nucleotides read TGTGCCAGCAGTCCATCGTGGAGCGGGACCGGGGAGCTGTTTTTT. This sequence encodes CASSPSWSGTGELFF. V usage is TRBV27 and J usage is TRBJ2-2, with D possibly TRBD2 on 6 matching bases. The CDR3 runs to 15 residues. Germline lookup yields CDR1 MNHEY and CDR2 SMNVEV (reference sequence). Deletions cut 5 bases from V and 5 bases from J, with 15 bases between.

The chain carries TRBV25-1 and TRBJ1-2; TRBD1 is a possible D gene (5 bases). Germline CDR1 and CDR2: MGHDK and SYGVNS. This CDR3 comprises 13 residues. Trimming stripped 5 bases from V and 4 bases from J, with 11 bases between. CDR3 bases: TGTGCCAGCAGTACCCAGGGCGGCTATGGCTACACCTTC. It translates to CASSTQGGYGYTF.

DNA of the CDR3: TGCGCCAGCAGCCCCAGCGGTGGAGGAGGGGCTAATGAAAAACTGTTTTTT. Amino acids: CASSPSGGGGANEKLFF. V usage is TRBV4-1 and J usage is TRBJ1-4; possible D gene TRBD1, 5 bases. The germline CDR1 and CDR2 sequences are MGHRA and YSYEKL. Trimming took off 4 bases at V and 3 bases at J, with 18 bases between the two ends. CDR3 length equals 17 residues.

The chain employs TRBV6-5 and TRBJ2-7; D gene unclear. Germline CDR1 reads MNHEY; CDR2 reads SVGAGI. V lost 5 bases, J lost 4 bases, and 6 bases lay in between. CDR3 length equals 11 residues. CDR3 sequence: CASSAGYEQYF. CDR3 bases: TGTGCCAGCAGTGCCGGGTACGAGCAGTACTTC.